Detailed here is one TCR beta chain. The data stem from a study of blood T cell repertoires in COVID-19. Sequenced by immunoSEQ multiplex PCR; TCRdb stores in-frame clones only, minus some. The sample lists some 240,000 clones; 82% were seen once. The sequence came from a woman between 70 and 85 years old with COVID-19, enrolled during active disease. The source material was peripheral blood.

CDR3 coding DNA: TGTGCCAGCAGCTTAGCGAACTCCGGGGATACGCAGTATTTT. Translating it yields CASSLANSGDTQYF. This chain links TRBV7-2 with TRBJ2-3; D unresolved. The CDR3 loop spans 14 amino acids. Germline CDR1 reads SGHTA; CDR2 reads FQGNSA. V gave up 0 bases and J gave up 6 bases, with 10 bases separating them.